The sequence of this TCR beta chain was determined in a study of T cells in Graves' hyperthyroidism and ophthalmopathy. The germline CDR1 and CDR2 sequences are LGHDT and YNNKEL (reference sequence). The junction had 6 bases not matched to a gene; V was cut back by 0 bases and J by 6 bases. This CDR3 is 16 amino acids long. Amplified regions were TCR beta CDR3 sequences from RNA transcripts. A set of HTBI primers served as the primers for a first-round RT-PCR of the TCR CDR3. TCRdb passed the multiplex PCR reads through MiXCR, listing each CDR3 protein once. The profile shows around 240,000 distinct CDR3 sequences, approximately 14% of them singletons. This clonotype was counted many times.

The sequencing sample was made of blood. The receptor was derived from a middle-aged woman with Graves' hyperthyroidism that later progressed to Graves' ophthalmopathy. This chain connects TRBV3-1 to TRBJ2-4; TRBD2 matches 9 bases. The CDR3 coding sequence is TGTGCCAGCAGCCAAGATCGGGCTAGCGGGATAAACATTCAGTACTTC. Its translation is CASSQDRASGINIQYF.